One sample yielded the 20 T cell receptor beta chains listed below, sequenced in a study of shared clonotypes between healthy human individuals. Sequencing used immunoSEQ multiplex PCR; TCRdb keeps in-frame clones, though not all of them. Of about 380,000 clones in the sample, approximately 96% are singletons; the top ten hold approximately 0.32%. The sample taken for sequencing was memory CD8+ T cells sorted from blood. Specified subset: CD45RO+ cells pooled with CCR7-negative TemRA cells. These receptors originate from a man under 40 in good health.

V and J are TRBV11-3 and TRBJ2-7; D is possibly TRBD1 or TRBD2 (5 bases each). This CDR3 comprises 15 residues. Germline-derived CDR1 and CDR2 are SGHNT and YENEEA. V was shortened by 0 bases and J by 2 bases, with 11 bases between the two germline ends. The CDR3 DNA sequence: TGTGCCAGCAGCTTAGACAGGGAGCTGGCCTACGAGCAGTACTTC. This gives the protein CASSLDRELAYEQYF.

The CDR3 sequence: CASSLFGGNTGELFF. The CDR3 DNA follows: TGTGCCAGCAGCTTATTTGGGGGGAACACCGGGGAGCTGTTTTTT. This rearrangement joins TRBV7-3 to TRBJ2-2, with D possibly being TRBD1 or TRBD2 (5 bases each). The V and J ends lost 2 bases and 1 base respectively, with 8 bases between them. The V gene's germline CDR1 is SGHTA and CDR2 FQGTGA. The CDR3 runs to 15 residues.

This chain links TRBV18 with TRBJ1-1; 8 bases match TRBD1. Trimming took 4 bases from V and 3 from J; bases not matched to a gene: 7. The CDR3 totals 15 residues. The germline gives CDR1 KGHSH, CDR2 LQKENI. CDR3 sequence reads: CASSLSTGDYTEAFF. In nucleotides, the CDR3 is TGTGCCAGCTCACTGTCGACAGGGGACTACACTGAAGCTTTCTTT.

The chain couples TRBV7-2 to TRBJ1-2; D is possibly TRBD1 (5 bases). In germline, CDR1 is SGHTA, CDR2 FQGNSA. The CDR3 runs 18 residues. Between the trimmed V and J ends, which lost 2 bases and 5 bases, there was a span of 24 bases. The CDR3 spells CASSLTGLGGVNGYGYTF. The CDR3 DNA follows: TGTGCCAGCAGCTTAACGGGCCTTGGGGGGGTGAACGGTTATGGCTACACCTTC. Variable domain in full (rest from reference TRBV7-2 and TRBJ1-2): GAGVSQSPSNKVTEKGKDVELRCDPISGHTALYWYRQSLGQGLEFLIYFQGNSAPDKSGLPSDRFSAERTGGSVSTLTIQRTQQEDSAVYLCASSLTGLGGVNGYGYTFGSGTRLTVV.

The chain uses TRBV4-1 and TRBJ2-3; no clear D gene. V lost 0 bases, J lost 0 bases, and 4 bases lay in between. This CDR3 comprises 14 residues. The V gene's germline CDR1 is MGHRA and CDR2 YSYEKL. DNA of the CDR3: TGCGCCAGCAGCCAAGAAGGCAGCACAGATACGCAGTATTTT. This encodes CASSQEGSTDTQYF.

The genes are TRBV7-9 and TRBJ2-7; D unresolved. This CDR3 spans 14 amino acids. CDR1 is SEHNR and CDR2 is FQNEAQ in the germline V gene (reference sequence). V lost 1 base and J 3 bases, leaving 10 bases between the germline ends. CDR3 sequence reads: CASSLGWKNYEQYF. CDR3 DNA sequence: TGTGCCAGCAGCTTAGGCTGGAAGAACTACGAGCAGTACTTC.

The rearrangement joins TRBV5-6 to TRBJ2-3; D is undetermined. V was cut by 0 bases and J by 5 bases, with 4 bases left in between. The CDR3 consists of 12 residues. From germline, CDR1 is SGHDT and CDR2 YYEEEE. The CDR3 DNA follows: TGTGCCAGCAGCTTGGAGTTAGATACGCAGTATTTT. Protein product: CASSLELDTQYF.

The chain recombines TRBV4-2 with TRBJ2-7, with 11 bases aligning to TRBD2. Germline V gives CDR1 LGHNA, CDR2 YNFKEQ. V lost 2 bases, J lost 2 bases, and 11 bases stayed unmatched. The CDR3 extends over 18 amino acids. DNA of the CDR3: TGTGCCAGCAGCCAACGTGATAGCGGGAGGGTTCAAACCTACGAGCAGTACTTC. This gives the protein CASSQRDSGRVQTYEQYF.

V is TRBV2 and J is TRBJ1-2; possibly TRBD1 for D (6 bases). From germline, CDR1 is SNHLY and CDR2 FYNNEI. This CDR3 comprises 15 residues. V was cut by 0 bases and J by 7 bases, with 15 bases left in between. The CDR3 reads CASSEAPFGGAGYTF. In nucleotides, the CDR3 is TGTGCCAGCAGTGAAGCGCCTTTCGGGGGGGCTGGCTACACCTTC.

V and J are TRBV11-2 and TRBJ2-1; 8 bases are shared with TRBD2. Germline lookup yields CDR1 SGHAT and CDR2 FQNNGV. The CDR3 length is 18 residues. Trimming cost V 2 bases and J 2 bases; bases outside gene matches: 11. The CDR3, as DNA: TGTGCCAGCAGCTTAATGGTAGGCGGGAGGCTGCCCTACAATGAGCAGTTCTTC. Residues: CASSLMVGGRLPYNEQFF.

The CDR3 region is CASSPHATTGRPGAVRVIQYF. The CDR3 DNA reads TGCGCCAGCAGCCCACACGCGACGACAGGGCGACCTGGGGCCGTCCGGGTGATTCAGTACTTC. The chain uses TRBV4-1 and TRBJ2-4, with TRBD1 matching over 7 bases. Per the germline V gene, CDR1 is MGHRA and CDR2 is YSYEKL. The CDR3 spans 21 residues. The V and J ends lost 4 bases and 10 bases, in that order; junction bases with no gene match: 31.

J is TRBJ2-1 and V is TRBV9; 8 bases fit TRBD2. V lost 4 bases to trimming and J lost 6 bases; unmatched junction nucleotides: 6. The CDR3 is 14 amino acids. The V gene's germline CDR1 is SGDLS and CDR2 YYNGEE. This CDR3 reads CASSPRTSPNEQFF. CDR3 DNA sequence: TGTGCCAGCAGCCCCCGGACTAGCCCCAATGAGCAGTTCTTC.

CDR3: CASRNQGRSTDTQYF. The CDR3 DNA reads as TGTGCCAGCAGGAACCAGGGGAGAAGCACAGATACGCAGTATTTT. V gene TRBV2 combines with J gene TRBJ2-3; perhaps TRBD1 as D (6 bases). In germline, CDR1 is SNHLY, CDR2 FYNNEI. The CDR3 spans 15 residues. Trimming left V 6 bases short and J 0 bases short, with 13 bases between.

This rearrangement joins TRBV19 to TRBJ1-2; D is unresolved. There are 16 residues in the CDR3. Looked up from germline, CDR1 is LNHDA and CDR2 is SQIVND (reference sequence). The V and J ends lost 6 bases and 0 bases respectively, with 17 bases between them. CDR3 in amino acids: CASSTLDGTSNYGYTF. CDR3 nucleotide sequence: TGTGCCAGTAGCACTCTCGATGGAACTTCTAACTATGGCTACACCTTC.

As concerns this clone: One junction end does not reproduce the germline sequence, and a read error may be involved. This rearrangement joins TRBV20-1 to TRBJ1-4, with D unclear. Per germline, CDR1 DFQATT and CDR2 SNEGSKA (reference sequence). This CDR3 spans 11 amino acids. DNA for the CDR3: TGCAGTGCCCGACCGCAGGCGGGCGCAGTTTTT. Translated: CSARPQAGAVF.

The chain links TRBV30 to TRBJ2-3; 10 bases match TRBD2. The germline V gene encodes CDR1 GTSNPN and CDR2 SVGIG (reference sequence). The CDR3 runs 20 residues. V shed 0 bases, J shed 7 bases, and the junction held 22 bases outside the gene matches. The CDR3 reads CAWSVPGTFRSGRAPNTQYF. Written as DNA, the CDR3 is TGTGCCTGGAGTGTACCGGGGACTTTTCGAAGCGGGAGGGCCCCAAATACGCAGTATTTT. The full variable domain, rest sourced from reference TRBV30 and TRBJ2-3, is SQTIHQWPATLVQPVGSPLSLECTVEGTSNPNLYWYRQAAGRGLQLLFYSVGIGQISSEVPQNLSASRPQDRQFILSSKKLLLSDSGFYLCAWSVPGTFRSGRAPNTQYFGPGTRLTVL.

The chain carries TRBV4-1 and TRBJ2-3, with 8 bases identical to TRBD2. V trimming: 4 bases; J trimming: 2 bases; junction bases outside the gene matches: 5. The CDR3 is 15 amino acids. Germline assignment: CDR1 MGHRA and CDR2 YSYEKL. CDR3 amino acids: CASSLGLGITDTQYF. The CDR3 region has the DNA TGCGCCAGCAGCCTGGGACTAGGGATCACAGATACGCAGTATTTT.

The CDR3 DNA sequence: TGTGCCAGCAGCGTAACTAGCGGTGGCGAGCAGTACTTC. Translating it yields CASSVTSGGEQYF. V and J are TRBV9 and TRBJ2-7; 8 nucleotides align to TRBD2. V lost 1 base to trimming and J lost 6 bases; unmatched junction nucleotides: 3. CDR1 is SGDLS, CDR2 YYNGEE, per germline. The CDR3 has 13 residues.

V and J are TRBV27 and TRBJ2-2; possibly TRBD1 for D (6 bases). This CDR3 has 17 amino acids. Germline CDR1 reads MNHEY; CDR2 reads SMNVEV (reference sequence). Trimming pared 2 bases from V and 6 bases from J, leaving 19 bases between. The CDR3 protein is CASSLGWGLASSGELFF. CDR3 DNA: TGTGCCAGCAGTTTAGGGTGGGGGCTAGCAAGTTCCGGGGAGCTGTTTTTT.

V usage is TRBV5-1 and J usage is TRBJ2-7; TRBD1 agrees at 11 bases. The length of the CDR3 is 16 residues. The V and J ends lost 0 bases and 5 bases, in that order; junction bases with no gene match: 7. CDR1 SGHRS and CDR2 YFSETQ come from the germline V gene. The CDR3 reads CASSLVSGTGGDEQYF. CDR3 nucleotide sequence: TGCGCCAGCAGCTTGGTTTCGGGGACAGGGGGTGACGAGCAGTACTTC.